The 27 T cell receptor beta chains below were found in one sample sequenced in a study of PD-L1 blockade in urothelial cancer. Sequencing used immunoSEQ multiplex PCR; TCRdb keeps in-frame clones, though not all of them. The repertoire holds about 43,000 clones, with 83% as singletons. Time point described: peripheral blood 6 weeks after treatment start. Sample: PBMCs, taken around atezolizumab (anti-PD-L1) treatment. The receptors were gathered from a man between 60 and 70 years old with urothelial cancer.

V gene TRBV15 combines with J gene TRBJ2-1, with 11 bases fitting TRBD2. Trimming at V came to 4 bases and at J to 8 bases, leaving 13 bases not matched to a gene. The CDR3 is made up of 17 amino acids. Germline CDR1 reads LNHNV; CDR2 reads YYDKDF (reference sequence). The CDR3 DNA reads as TGTGCCACCAGCAAACAATCCACTAGCGGGGGCGGCGATGAGCAGTTCTTC. This encodes CATSKQSTSGGGDEQFF.

The chain links TRBV19 to TRBJ1-3; the match to TRBD1 covers 7 bases. Germline V gene sequence: CDR1 LNHDA, CDR2 SQIVND (reference sequence). J lost 5 bases, V lost 7 bases, and 8 bases had no gene match. The CDR3 spans 14 residues. CDR3: CASTPWDSRNTIYF. The DNA of the CDR3 is TGTGCCAGTACCCCTTGGGACAGCCGAAACACCATATATTTT.

The chain employs TRBV27 and TRBJ2-7; D might be TRBD1 (5 bases). Germline V CDR1 and CDR2: MNHEY, SMNVEV (reference sequence). The CDR3 is 14 amino acids. V gave up 5 bases and J gave up 4 bases, with 15 bases separating them. The CDR3: CASSPQGHSYEQYF. The CDR3 coding sequence is TGTGCCAGCAGTCCCCAAGGACACTCTTACGAGCAGTACTTC.

The CDR3 DNA reads TGTGCCTGGAGTAAGGGCAGGGCCTACGAGCAGTACTTC. The encoded protein is CAWSKGRAYEQYF. The rearrangement joins TRBV30 to TRBJ2-7; possible D gene TRBD1, 5 bases. CDR1 and CDR2 (germline): GTSNPN, SVGIG (reference sequence). Trimming stripped 2 bases from V and 2 bases from J, with 10 bases between. CDR3 size: 13 residues. Complete variable domain (other parts from reference TRBV30 and TRBJ2-7): SQTIHQWPATLVQPVGSPLSLECTVEGTSNPNLYWYRQAAGRGLQLLFYSVGIGQISSEVPQNLSASRPQDRQFILSSKKLLLSDSGFYLCAWSKGRAYEQYFGPGTRLTVT.

The chain links TRBV27 to TRBJ1-2, with 10 bases lining up with TRBD1. The V gene end was trimmed by 7 bases and the J gene end by 7 bases; junction bases not matched to a gene: 3. The germline CDR1 and CDR2 sequences are MNHEY and SMNVEV (reference sequence). This CDR3 contains 12 residues. Here the CDR3 reads CASIRDRGGYTF. The CDR3 DNA reads as TGTGCCAGCATTAGGGACAGGGGTGGCTACACCTTC.

The V gene is TRBV19, the J gene TRBJ2-3; D ambiguous. The CDR3 has 13 residues. Germline values: CDR1 LNHDA, CDR2 SQIVND (reference sequence). Deletions cut 4 bases from V and 1 base from J, with 6 bases between. The CDR3 region is CASSTLRTDTQYF. The CDR3 nucleotides read TGTGCCAGTAGTACCCTACGCACAGATACGCAGTATTTT.

The CDR3 DNA reads TGTGCCAGTAGTATGGTGGCGCAGGGTACCCAGCCCCAGCATTTT. Translated: CASSMVAQGTQPQHF. The gene calls are TRBV19 and TRBJ1-5; D perhaps matches TRBD1 (5 bases). V dropped 3 bases and J dropped 7 bases, with 16 bases sitting between them. This CDR3 spans 15 amino acids. CDR1 is LNHDA and CDR2 is SQIVND in the germline V gene (reference sequence). Looking up the rest from reference TRBV19 and TRBJ1-5 gives the full variable domain: DGGITQSPKYLFRKEGQNVTLSCEQNLNHDAMYWYRQDPGQGLRLIYYSQIVNDFQKGDIAEGYSVSREKKESFPLTVTSAQKNPTAFYLCASSMVAQGTQPQHFGDGTRLSIL.

The chain is built from TRBV28 and TRBJ1-1, with TRBD1 matching over 9 bases. With 6 bases clipped from V and 1 base from J, the junction kept 6 bases outside the gene matches. The CDR3 has 15 amino acids. CDR1 and CDR2 from the germline V gene are MDHEN and SYDVKM. CDR3 DNA sequence: TGTGCCAGCAGATCGGGACAGGGACCGAACACTGAAGCTTTCTTT. Residues: CASRSGQGPNTEAFF.

This rearrangement joins TRBV6-6 to TRBJ1-3; D perhaps matches TRBD1 (6 bases). Between the trimmed V and J ends, which lost 6 bases and 0 bases, there was a span of 12 bases. The CDR3 covers 15 residues. Germline V gives CDR1 MNHNY, CDR2 SVGAGI (reference sequence). CDR3 coding DNA: TGTGCCAGCAGCTTCGGGACAAGCTCTGGAAACACCATATATTTT. It codes for CASSFGTSSGNTIYF.

The rearrangement joins TRBV28 to TRBJ2-2; 7 bases match TRBD1. CDR3 length: 13 residues. Trimming cost V 8 bases and J 2 bases; bases outside gene matches: 2. CDR1 is MDHEN and CDR2 is SYDVKM in the germline V gene. Here the CDR3 reads CASGDRNTGELFF. The CDR3 nucleotides read TGTGCCAGCGGGGACAGAAACACCGGGGAGCTGTTTTTT.

The J gene is TRBJ2-3, the V gene TRBV7-9, with a possible D match to TRBD1 (6 bases). The CDR3 has 15 amino acids. Germline V lookup: CDR1 SEHNR, CDR2 FQNEAQ (reference sequence). The V gene lost 4 bases and the J gene lost 2 bases, with 13 bases spanning the gap. The CDR3 spells CASSSRTDYTDTQYF. CDR3 coding DNA: TGTGCCAGCAGCTCCCGGACAGACTACACAGATACGCAGTATTTT.

V gene TRBV16 combines with J gene TRBJ2-7; 10 positions agree with TRBD1. Looked up from germline, CDR1 is KGHSY and CDR2 is FQNENV. The CDR3 sequence is 15 residues long. Trimming took 4 bases from V and 0 from J; bases not matched to a gene: 3. CDR3 nucleotide sequence: TGTGCCAGCAGCCCCGGGACAGGGGCCTCCTACGAGCAGTACTTC. This translates into CASSPGTGASYEQYF.

The V and J genes are TRBV7-8 and TRBJ2-1; the D gene is possibly TRBD2 (7 bases). From germline, CDR1 is SGHVS and CDR2 FQNEAQ. The CDR3 loop spans 17 amino acids. The ends were cut back, 0 bases at V and 6 bases at J, with 18 bases in the middle. The CDR3 here is CASSLAGGPPGGNEQFF. The CDR3 region has the DNA TGTGCCAGCAGCTTAGCGGGGGGGCCTCCGGGAGGCAATGAGCAGTTCTTC.

The gene calls are TRBV21-1 and TRBJ2-5; no DNA check was done on the table's D call, TRBD1. TRBV21-1 is tagged as a pseudogene. The CDR3 is made up of 14 amino acids. Here the CDR3 reads CASSNSNRGETQYF. The CDR3 coding sequence is TGTGCCAGCAGCAACTCTAACAGGGGAGAGACCCAGTACTTC.

This clone was counted once. The CDR3 bases are TGTGCCAGCAGCGTGGGAGGAGGGCTGGGCTCACCCCTCCACTTT. Protein sequence: CASSVGGGLGSPLHF. V gene TRBV7-2 combines with J gene TRBJ1-6; D gene unclear. CDR1 and CDR2 (germline): SGHTA, FQGNSA. CDR3 length: 15 amino acids. V lost 5 bases and J 10 bases, leaving 18 bases between the germline ends.

V usage is TRBV7-2 and J usage is TRBJ1-5; TRBD1 is a possible D gene (5 bases). Germline V gene lookup returns CDR1 SGHTA and CDR2 FQGNSA. This CDR3 is 14 amino acids long. V was pared by 0 bases and J by 9 bases, with 12 bases between. CDR3 loop: CASSLAQGKGPQHF. For the CDR3, the DNA is TGTGCCAGCAGCTTAGCCCAGGGTAAAGGGCCCCAGCATTTT.

The chain employs TRBV6-1 and TRBJ2-3; 9 bases line up with TRBD1. J lost 1 base, V lost 8 bases, and 4 bases had no gene match. The CDR3 is 14 residues long. CDR1 is MNHNS and CDR2 is SASEGT in the germline V gene. DNA for the CDR3: TGTGCCAGCGGTAGGACAGGGGGCACAGATACGCAGTATTTT. It codes for CASGRTGGTDTQYF.

The chain couples TRBV14 to TRBJ2-1; D may be TRBD1 (5 bases). The germline CDR1 and CDR2 sequences are SGHDN and FVKESK. V was shortened by 2 bases and J by 10 bases, with 18 bases between the two germline ends. This CDR3 is 15 amino acids long. The CDR3 sequence: CASSQQGINYREQFF. Here the CDR3 DNA reads TGTGCCAGCAGCCAACAGGGAATTAATTATAGGGAGCAGTTCTTC.

The chain carries TRBV6-1 and TRBJ1-6, with unresolved D. Trimming shortened V by 3 bases and J by 6 bases, and 3 bases separated the two germline ends. The CDR3 is 12 residues long. From germline, CDR1 is MNHNS and CDR2 SASEGT. CDR3 sequence (DNA): TGTGCCAGCAGTGACCTTAATTCACCCCTCCACTTT. Translated: CASSDLNSPLHF.

This clone was seen a few times. The J gene is TRBJ1-6, the V gene TRBV19, with D perhaps TRBD1 (6 bases). CDR3 length: 17 amino acids. Trimming left V 1 base short and J 11 bases short, with 21 bases between. CDR1 and CDR2 from the germline V gene are LNHDA and SQIVND (reference sequence). CDR3 DNA sequence: TGTGCCAGTAGTATAGGCGGGGGGGCAGGGACCCCGACACCCCTCCACTTT. Amino acid sequence: CASSIGGGAGTPTPLHF.

The V gene is TRBV6-1, the J gene TRBJ1-5; D might be TRBD1 (5 bases). Trimming left V 7 bases short and J 2 bases short, with 15 bases between. CDR1 is MNHNS and CDR2 is SASEGT in the germline V gene. The CDR3 extends over 15 amino acids. For the CDR3, the DNA is TGTGCCAGCACTAGGACACAAAAGGGCAATCAGCCCCAGCATTTT. This sequence encodes CASTRTQKGNQPQHF.

Here the CDR3 reads CAGQLQNSNEQFF. The DNA for the CDR3 is TGTGCCGGGCAGTTACAGAATAGCAATGAGCAGTTCTTC. The rearrangement links TRBV28 to TRBJ2-1; D not resolved. This CDR3 region has 13 residues. Germline V gene data show CDR1 as MDHEN and CDR2 as SYDVKM. V gave up 11 bases and J gave up 6 bases, with 17 bases separating them.

This clone showed up just once. J is TRBJ1-3 and V is TRBV6-5; TRBD1 might be the D (6 bases). CDR3 length: 14 residues. The germline V and J ends were trimmed by 5 bases and 4 bases, with 12 bases remaining between them. Per the germline V gene, CDR1 is MNHEY and CDR2 is SVGAGI. CDR3 DNA: TGTGCCAGCAGTCGAGACAGGCAAGGAAACACCATATATTTT. This encodes CASSRDRQGNTIYF.

The chain couples TRBV19 to TRBJ1-6; D gene unclear. This CDR3 contains 18 residues. CDR1 LNHDA and CDR2 SQIVND come from the germline V gene (reference sequence). Between the trimmed V and J ends, which lost 5 bases and 7 bases, there was a span of 24 bases. CDR3 DNA: TGTGCCAGTAGTTCCCACTCAACGCTGAGGGCCCAGAATTCACCCCTCCACTTT. It specifies CASSSHSTLRAQNSPLHF.

The chain uses TRBV2 and TRBJ1-2, with D perhaps matching TRBD1 (6 bases). Trimming stripped 4 bases from V and 0 bases from J, with 15 bases between. The CDR3 totals 16 residues. Germline CDR1 reads SNHLY; CDR2 reads FYNNEI. Written as DNA, the CDR3 is TGTGCCAGCAGTGCCCCGGGAAGGACAGCTAACTATGGCTACACCTTC. Translated, it gives CASSAPGRTANYGYTF.

The chain uses TRBV28 and TRBJ1-1; 10 bases align to TRBD1. V was clipped by 5 bases and J by 4 bases; unmatched bases: 4. The CDR3 loop spans 14 amino acids. Looked up from germline, CDR1 is MDHEN and CDR2 is SYDVKM. The CDR3 DNA reads as TGTGCCAGCAGTCCACGGACAGGGGGCACTGAAGCTTTCTTT. Encoded protein: CASSPRTGGTEAFF.

V usage is TRBV30 and J usage is TRBJ2-3, with a tentative D call TRBD2 (5 bases). Germline CDR1 reads GTSNPN; CDR2 reads SVGIG (reference sequence). The CDR3 loop spans 14 amino acids. Trimming removed 0 bases at V and 4 bases at J, with 11 bases between. The CDR3 sequence is CAWSVPPGADTQYF. DNA for the CDR3: TGTGCCTGGAGTGTACCCCCCGGGGCAGATACGCAGTATTTT.